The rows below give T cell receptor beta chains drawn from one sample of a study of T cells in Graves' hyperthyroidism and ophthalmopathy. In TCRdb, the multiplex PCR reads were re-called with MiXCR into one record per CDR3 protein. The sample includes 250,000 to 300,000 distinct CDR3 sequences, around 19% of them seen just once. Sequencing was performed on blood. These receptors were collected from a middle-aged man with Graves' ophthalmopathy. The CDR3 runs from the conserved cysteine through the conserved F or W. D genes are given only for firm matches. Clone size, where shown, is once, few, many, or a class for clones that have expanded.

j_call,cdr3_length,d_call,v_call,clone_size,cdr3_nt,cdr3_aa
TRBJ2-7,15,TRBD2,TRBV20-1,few,TGCAGTGCTAGAGATGGGACTAGCGGCACCTACGAGCAGTACTTC,CSARDGTSGTYEQYF
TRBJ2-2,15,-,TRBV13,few,TGTGCCAGCAGCTTAGGCGAGGGGACGACCGGGGAGCTGTTTTTT,CASSLGEGTTGELFF
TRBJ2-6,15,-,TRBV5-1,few,TGCGCCAGCAGCGTCAACAGGGCTGGGGCCAACGTCCTGACTTTC,CASSVNRAGANVLTF
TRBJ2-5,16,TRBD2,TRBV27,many,TGTGCCAGCAGTTTATCACCGGGGGCGGGGGGAGAGACCCAGTACTTC,CASSLSPGAGGETQYF
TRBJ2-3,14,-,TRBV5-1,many,TGCGCCAGCAGCTCGGGTGGAGGCACAGATACGCAGTATTTT,CASSSGGGTDTQYF
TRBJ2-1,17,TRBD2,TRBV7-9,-,TGTGCCAGCAGCCCCCCCCGCGGGAGGGCCACCTACAATGAGCAGTTCTTC,CASSPPRGRATYNEQFF
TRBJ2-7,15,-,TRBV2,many,TGTGCCAGCAGTTACCAGGGGGAGGGCCTTTACGAGCAGTACTTC,CASSYQGEGLYEQYF
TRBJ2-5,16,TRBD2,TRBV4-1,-,TGCGCCAGCAGCTACCGACTAGCGGGCTCCCAAGAGACCCAGTACTTC,CASSYRLAGSQETQYF
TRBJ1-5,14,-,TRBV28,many,TGTGCCAGCAAACTCCCCGTGGGCAATCAGCCCCAGCATTTT,CASKLPVGNQPQHF
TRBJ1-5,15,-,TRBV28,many,TGTGCCAGCAGTTTTTCCGGACAGACCAATCAGCCCCAGCATTTT,CASSFSGQTNQPQHF
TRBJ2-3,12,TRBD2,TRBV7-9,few,TGTCGTGAAGGCGGGAGTCCAGATACGCAGTATTTT,CREGGSPDTQYF
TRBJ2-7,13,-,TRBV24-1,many,TGTGCCACCAGTGATTTCCCAGGTTACGAGCAGTACTTC,CATSDFPGYEQYF
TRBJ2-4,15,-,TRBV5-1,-,TGCGCCAGCAGCGGGGGGGGCCGACAAGCTGACATTCAGTACTTC,CASSGGGRQADIQYF
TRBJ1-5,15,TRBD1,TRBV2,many,TGTGCCAGCAGTGGGGACAGGGGAAGCAATCAGCCCCAGCATTTT,CASSGDRGSNQPQHF
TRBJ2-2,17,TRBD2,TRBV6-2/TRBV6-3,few,TGTGCCAGCAGCTGGACTAGCGGGAGGGCGAACACCGGGGAGCTGTTTTTT,CASSWTSGRANTGELFF
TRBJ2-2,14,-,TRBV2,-,TGTGCCTCCTCCCAGGACTCGAACACCGGGGAGCTGTTTTTT,CASSQDSNTGELFF
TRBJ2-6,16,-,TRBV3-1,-,TGTGCCAGCAGCCAAGAGACGGGGTCTGGGGCCAACGTCCTGACTTTC,CASSQETGSGANVLTF
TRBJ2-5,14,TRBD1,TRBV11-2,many,TGTGCCAGCAGCTACACAGGGGGTCAAGAGACCCAGTACTTC,CASSYTGGQETQYF
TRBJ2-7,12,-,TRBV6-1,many,TGTGCCAGCCAGGGTTCCGACTACGAGCAGTACTTC,CASQGSDYEQYF
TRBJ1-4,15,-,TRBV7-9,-,TGTGCCTCCCGGGGGCTAGGGACGACTAATGAAAAACTGTTTTTT,CASRGLGTTNEKLFF
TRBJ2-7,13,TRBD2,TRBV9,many,TGTGCCAGCTCCGAAAGCGGGATCGACGAGCAGTACTTC,CASSESGIDEQYF
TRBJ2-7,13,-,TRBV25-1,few,TGTGCCAGCAGTGCCCTTAACCACTACGAGCAGTACTTC,CASSALNHYEQYF
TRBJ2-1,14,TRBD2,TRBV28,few,TGTGCCAGGCTATCGACTAGCGGGGGGCTGGAGCAGTTCTTC,CARLSTSGGLEQFF
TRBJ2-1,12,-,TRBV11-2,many,TGTGCCAGCAGCTCTCAGAGTGGTGAGCAGTTCTTC,CASSSQSGEQFF
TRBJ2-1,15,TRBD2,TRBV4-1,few,TGCGCCAGCAGCCTACGGACTAGCGGCCTCAATGAGCAGTTCTTC,CASSLRTSGLNEQFF
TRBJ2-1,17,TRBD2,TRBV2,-,TGTGCCAGCAGTTTTCACGGACTAGCGGAGGAGGACAATGAGCAGTTCTTC,CASSFHGLAEEDNEQFF
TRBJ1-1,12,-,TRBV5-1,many,TGCGCCAGCAGCTCAGGGTACACTGAAGCTTTCTTT,CASSSGYTEAFF
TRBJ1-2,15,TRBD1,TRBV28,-,TGTGCCAGCAGTTCCGGGACAGGGCATGGCTATGGCTACACCTTC,CASSSGTGHGYGYTF
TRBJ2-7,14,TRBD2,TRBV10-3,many,TGTGCCATCAGTTCGACTAGCGGAACCTACGAGCAGTACTTC,CAISSTSGTYEQYF
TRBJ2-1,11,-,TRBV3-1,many,TGTGCCAGCAGCTCACGTGGAGAGCAGTTCTTC,CASSSRGEQFF
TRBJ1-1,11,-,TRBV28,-,TGTGCCATCAACAAATACACTGAAGCTTTCTTT,CAINKYTEAFF
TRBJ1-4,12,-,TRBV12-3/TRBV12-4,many,TGTGCCAGCAGAACCGGGCCAGGCAAACTGTTTTTT,CASRTGPGKLFF
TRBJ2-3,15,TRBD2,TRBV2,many,TGTGCCAGCAGTCGAACTAGCGGGAGTACAGATACGCAGTATTTT,CASSRTSGSTDTQYF
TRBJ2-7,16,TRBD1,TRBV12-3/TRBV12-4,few,TGTGCCAGCAGTCTCCCTGGACAGGGCATCCCCTACGAGCAGTACTTC,CASSLPGQGIPYEQYF
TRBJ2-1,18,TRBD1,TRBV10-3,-,TGTGCCATCAGTGAGGGGACAGGGGCAGGGGGCGCGGGTAATGAGCAGTTCTTC,CAISEGTGAGGAGNEQFF
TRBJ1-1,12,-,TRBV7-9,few,TGTGCCGGCAGCTTAGGGTTGTTCCAAGCTTTCTTT,CAGSLGLFQAFF
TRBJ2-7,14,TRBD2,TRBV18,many,TGTGCCAGCTCACCAGGACTAGCGGGACAGGGGCAGTACTTC,CASSPGLAGQGQYF
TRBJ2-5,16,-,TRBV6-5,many,TGTGCCAGCAGTTACTCGGTGTTGGGGTCCGGAGAGACCCAGTACTTC,CASSYSVLGSGETQYF
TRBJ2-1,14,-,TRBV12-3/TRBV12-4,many,TGTGCCAGCAGTTATGCCGGGCGTTACAATGAGCAGTTCTTC,CASSYAGRYNEQFF
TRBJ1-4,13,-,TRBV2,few,TGTGCCAGCAGTGATAATTGGGTGGGAAAACTGTTTTTT,CASSDNWVGKLFF
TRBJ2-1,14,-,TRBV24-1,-,TGTGCCACCAGTGATGGGCTAGCTACCAATGAGCAGTTCTTC,CATSDGLATNEQFF
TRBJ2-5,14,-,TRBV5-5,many,TGTGCCAGCAGCCGGGACTCCGCACTCGAGACCCAGTACTTC,CASSRDSALETQYF
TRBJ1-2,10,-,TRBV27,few,TGTGCCAGCTATTACTATGGCTACACCTTC,CASYYYGYTF